The clone carrying this T cell receptor (beta chain) has just a few counts. The antigen is not known. All donors participated as healthy donors of bone marrow. This record belongs to a study of cytomegalovirus exposure and HLA in healthy donors. Across the study: HLA-typed donors were the source of roughly 80 million unique TCRs held in an early data release.

General observations from the study: TCR beta sequences reportedly predicted most subjects' HLA-A and HLA-B alleles accurately. Many donors carried some public TCRs, although rarity characterized most TCR sequences.

The CDR3 totals 13 residues. Trimming stripped 10 bases from V and 3 bases from J, with 15 bases between. The germline gives CDR1 MDHEN, CDR2 SYDVKM. This PCR relied on a set of 60 Vbeta primers and 13 Jbeta primers. Sequencing used immunoSEQ multiplex PCR; TCRdb keeps in-frame clones, though not all of them. The sample lists 98,000 or so clones, approximately 80% occurring once. This receptor was obtained from a woman between 40 and 55 years old in good health and CMV-seronegative. Specimen: PBMCs. The chain employs TRBV28 and TRBJ1-1; D remains unclear. The CDR3 nucleotides read TGTGCCACCAGGCCCCCCGGGGACACTGAAGCTTTCTTT. Amino acids: CATRPPGDTEAFF.